These 18 T cell receptor beta chains were all obtained from the same sample, sequenced in a study of OX40 agonist ivuxolimab in advanced cancers. TCRdb keeps only in-frame clones here, not all; method: immunoSEQ multiplex PCR. The sample holds about 73,000 clones; over 75% are singletons and the top ten take around 0.7%. The sequenced sample was CD4+ or CD8+ T cells sorted from blood, obtained in a trial of the OX40 agonist ivuxolimab. The receptors stem from an adult with an advanced solid tumor such as melanoma, head and neck, liver or kidney cancer.

In this sample, this clone turned up once. CDR3 sequence: CASSPHPDARYGYTF. As DNA, the CDR3 is TGTGCCAGCAGCCCACATCCCGACGCTCGATATGGCTACACCTTC. The chain joins TRBV14 to TRBJ1-2; no definite D call. Deletions cut 4 bases from V and 5 bases from J, with 17 bases between. The CDR3 length is 15 residues. Per the germline V gene, CDR1 is SGHDN and CDR2 is FVKESK.

The chain is built from TRBV11-1 and TRBJ2-1; possibly TRBD1 or TRBD2 for D (6 bases each). Germline loops: CDR1 SGHAT, CDR2 FQDESV (reference sequence). The CDR3 runs to 15 residues. Deletions cut 1 base from V and 8 bases from J, with 15 bases between. CDR3 DNA: TGTGCCAGCAGCTTAGGGGGGGCCCGATGGGATGAGCAGTTCTTC. Amino acids: CASSLGGARWDEQFF.

The V gene is TRBV7-2, the J gene TRBJ1-4, with D perhaps TRBD1 (5 bases). CDR3 length: 15 amino acids. Trimming shortened V by 3 bases and J by 5 bases, and 13 bases separated the two germline ends. Germline V gene data show CDR1 as SGHTA and CDR2 as FQGNSA. Here the CDR3 reads CASSFGGAENEKLFF. The CDR3, as DNA: TGTGCCAGCAGCTTTGGCGGGGCTGAGAATGAAAAACTGTTTTTT.

The rearrangement joins TRBV14 to TRBJ1-2; no clear D. Germline CDR1 and CDR2: SGHDN and FVKESK. V was shortened by 3 bases and J by 7 bases, with 15 bases between the two germline ends. CDR3 size: 14 residues. The CDR3: CASSQLWGFGGYTF. Here the CDR3 DNA reads TGTGCCAGCAGCCAGCTTTGGGGATTTGGTGGCTACACCTTC. The full variable domain, in which reference TRBV14 and TRBJ1-2 provide the parts outside the CDR3, is EAGVTQFPSHSVIEKGQTVTLRCDPISGHDNLYWYRRVMGKEIKFLLHFVKESKQDESGMPNNRFLAERTGGTYSTLKVQPAELEDSGVYFCASSQLWGFGGYTFGSGTRLTVV.

The DNA for the CDR3 is TGTGCCAGCAGCTTAAGGGGAGAGACCCAGTACTTC. Its translation: CASSLRGETQYF. The rearrangement links TRBV7-9 to TRBJ2-5; D possibly corresponds to TRBD1 (5 bases). Trimming shortened V by 2 bases and J by 4 bases, and 5 bases separated the two germline ends. Germline V gives CDR1 SEHNR, CDR2 FQNEAQ (reference sequence). The CDR3 covers 12 residues.

This rearrangement joins TRBV6-5 to TRBJ1-2, with TRBD1 matching 10 bases. The CDR3 runs 16 residues. Germline trimming cut 2 bases from V and 4 bases from J; bases unmatched to any gene: 7. Germline V gene sequence: CDR1 MNHEY, CDR2 SVGAGI. CDR3 in DNA: TGTGCCAGCAGTTACGTGAGGACAGGGGGAGGCTATGGCTACACCTTC. Translated: CASSYVRTGGGYGYTF.

This chain uses TRBV2 with TRBJ2-3; D is possibly TRBD1 or TRBD2 (5 bases each). V lost 5 bases, J lost 6 bases, and 6 bases lay in between. The germline V gene encodes CDR1 SNHLY and CDR2 FYNNEI. CDR3 size: 11 residues. CDR3 residues: CASSRGDTQYF. CDR3 bases: TGTGCCAGCAGTCGGGGCGATACGCAGTATTTT.

V and J are TRBV10-3 and TRBJ2-5; TRBD2 aligns across 7 bases. The ends lost 6 bases at V and 2 bases at J; junction bases unmatched: 9. CDR1 and CDR2 from the germline V gene are ENHRY and SYGVKD. This CDR3 has 15 amino acids. CDR3 residues: CAIRSSTRGQETQYF. The CDR3 coding sequence is TGTGCCATCAGGAGCAGCACGCGGGGGCAAGAGACCCAGTACTTC.

This chain joins TRBV7-2 and TRBJ2-2; no reliable D call. This CDR3 has 14 residues. Germline V gene data show CDR1 as SGHTA and CDR2 as FQGNSA. V lost 4 bases, J lost 4 bases, and 10 bases lay in between. The CDR3 nucleotides are TGTGCCAGCAGCTCCCGGTTAGGCACCGGGGAGCTGTTTTTT. Amino acid sequence: CASSSRLGTGELFF.

The chain recombines TRBV5-5 with TRBJ1-3; D remains unclear. Germline loops: CDR1 SGHKS, CDR2 YYEKEE (reference sequence). The V end was cut by 0 bases, the J end by 2 bases, with 3 bases between. The CDR3 contains 13 residues. CDR3 residues: CASSLGPGNTIYF. In DNA, the CDR3 is TGTGCCAGCAGCTTGGGGCCTGGAAACACCATATATTTT.

V usage is TRBV19 and J usage is TRBJ2-5; TRBD2 aligns across 7 bases. The CDR3 has 12 amino acids. Germline CDR1 LNHDA, CDR2 SQIVND (reference sequence). V lost 8 bases, J lost 5 bases, and 5 bases stayed unmatched. DNA for the CDR3: TGTGCCAGTCGACAAGCGGGGGAGACCCAGTACTTC. Translated: CASRQAGETQYF. The full variable domain, its missing parts supplied by reference TRBV19 and TRBJ2-5, is DGGITQSPKYLFRKEGQNVTLSCEQNLNHDAMYWYRQDPGQGLRLIYYSQIVNDFQKGDIAEGYSVSREKKESFPLTVTSAQKNPTAFYLCASRQAGETQYFGPGTRLLVL.

CDR3 in DNA: TGTGCCTGGAGTGTAGACAGCTCCTATAATTCACCCCTCCACTTT. It is translated as CAWSVDSSYNSPLHF. The chain couples TRBV30 to TRBJ1-6; weak D call: TRBD1 (5 bases). The germline gives CDR1 GTSNPN, CDR2 SVGIG (reference sequence). V was trimmed by 0 bases and J by 0 bases, leaving 6 bases between them. This CDR3 is built from 15 residues.

The chain joins TRBV30 to TRBJ1-1, with D hard to call. Germline V lookup: CDR1 GTSNPN, CDR2 SVGIG (reference sequence). V was clipped by 4 bases and J by 1 base, with 4 bases between them. CDR3 length: 11 residues. The CDR3 coding sequence is TGTGCCTGGATAGAGAACACTGAAGCTTTCTTT. Amino acid sequence: CAWIENTEAFF.

The chain recombines TRBV4-1 with TRBJ1-4, with D hard to call. This CDR3 region has 15 residues. The V end lost 0 bases, the J end lost 5 bases, and 10 bases lay between the germline ends. Germline assignment: CDR1 MGHRA and CDR2 YSYEKL. This CDR3 reads CASSQEGRKNEKLFF. The CDR3 DNA reads TGCGCCAGCAGCCAAGAAGGTCGGAAGAATGAAAAACTGTTTTTT.

The chain carries TRBV6-5 and TRBJ2-3, with TRBD2 matching over 9 bases. CDR1 is MNHEY, CDR2 SVGAGI, per germline. Trimming at V came to 4 bases and at J to 4 bases, leaving 9 bases not matched to a gene. This CDR3 comprises 16 residues. CDR3 sequence: CASSSLAGHGADTQYF. CDR3 coding DNA: TGTGCCAGCAGTTCCCTAGCGGGGCACGGCGCAGATACGCAGTATTTT.

CDR3 region: CASSTSRRTANEKLFF. The CDR3, as DNA: TGTGCCAGTAGTACCTCCCGGCGGACGGCGAATGAAAAACTGTTTTTT. The chain combines TRBV19 with TRBJ1-4; D unresolved. V lost 4 bases to trimming and J lost 5 bases, with 17 bases between them. Germline-derived CDR1 and CDR2 are LNHDA and SQIVND (reference sequence). CDR3 length: 16 amino acids.

The chain links TRBV25-1 to TRBJ2-7; weak D call: TRBD1 (6 bases). This CDR3 has 13 residues. Trimming took off 2 bases at V and 4 bases at J, with 9 bases between the two ends. Germline V CDR1 and CDR2: MGHDK, SYGVNS. CDR3 DNA: TGTGCCAGCAGTGAAATCGGACAGTACGAGCAGTACTTC. Protein sequence: CASSEIGQYEQYF.

The chain links TRBV19 to TRBJ1-5, with D perhaps TRBD1 (5 bases). V shed 0 bases and J shed 5 bases, with 14 bases lying between them. This CDR3 region has 16 residues. The germline gives CDR1 LNHDA, CDR2 SQIVND (reference sequence). The CDR3 loop is CASSIDGHRGDQPQHF. Here the CDR3 DNA reads TGTGCCAGTAGTATAGATGGGCACCGAGGGGATCAGCCCCAGCATTTT.